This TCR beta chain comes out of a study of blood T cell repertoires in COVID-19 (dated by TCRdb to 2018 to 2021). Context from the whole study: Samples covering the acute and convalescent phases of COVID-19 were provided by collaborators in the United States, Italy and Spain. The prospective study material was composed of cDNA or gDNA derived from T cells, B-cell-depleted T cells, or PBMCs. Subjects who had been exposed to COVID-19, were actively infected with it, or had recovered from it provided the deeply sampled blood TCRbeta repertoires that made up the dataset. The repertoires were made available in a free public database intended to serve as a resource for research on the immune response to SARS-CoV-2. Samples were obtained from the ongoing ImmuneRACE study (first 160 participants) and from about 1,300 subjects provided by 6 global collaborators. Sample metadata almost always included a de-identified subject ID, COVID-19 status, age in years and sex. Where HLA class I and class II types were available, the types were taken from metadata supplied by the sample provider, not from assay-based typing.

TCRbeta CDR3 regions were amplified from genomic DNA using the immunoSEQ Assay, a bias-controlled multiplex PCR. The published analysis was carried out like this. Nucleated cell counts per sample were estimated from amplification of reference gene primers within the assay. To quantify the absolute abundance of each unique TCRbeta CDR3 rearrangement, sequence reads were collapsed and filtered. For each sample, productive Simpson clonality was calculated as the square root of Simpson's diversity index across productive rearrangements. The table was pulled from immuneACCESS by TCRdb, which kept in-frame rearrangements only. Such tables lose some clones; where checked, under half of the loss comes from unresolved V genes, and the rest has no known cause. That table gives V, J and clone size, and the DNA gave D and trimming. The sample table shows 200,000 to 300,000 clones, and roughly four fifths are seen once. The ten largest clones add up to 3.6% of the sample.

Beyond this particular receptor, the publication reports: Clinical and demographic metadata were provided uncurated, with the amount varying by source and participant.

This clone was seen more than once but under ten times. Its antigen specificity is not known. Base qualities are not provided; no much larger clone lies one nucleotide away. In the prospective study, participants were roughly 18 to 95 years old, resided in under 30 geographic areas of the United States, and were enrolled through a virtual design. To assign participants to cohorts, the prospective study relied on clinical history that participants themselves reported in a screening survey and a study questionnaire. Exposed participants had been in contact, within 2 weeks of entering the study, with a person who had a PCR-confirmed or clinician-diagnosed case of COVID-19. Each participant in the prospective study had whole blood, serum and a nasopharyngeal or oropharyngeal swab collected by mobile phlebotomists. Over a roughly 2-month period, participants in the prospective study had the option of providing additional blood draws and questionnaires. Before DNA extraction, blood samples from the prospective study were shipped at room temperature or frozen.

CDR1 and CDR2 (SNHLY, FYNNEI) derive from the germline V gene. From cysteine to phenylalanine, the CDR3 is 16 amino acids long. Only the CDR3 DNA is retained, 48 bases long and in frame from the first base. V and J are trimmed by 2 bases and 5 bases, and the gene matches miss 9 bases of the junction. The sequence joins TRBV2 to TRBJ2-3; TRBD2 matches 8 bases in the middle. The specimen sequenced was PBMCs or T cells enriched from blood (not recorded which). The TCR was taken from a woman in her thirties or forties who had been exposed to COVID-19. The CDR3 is CASSELAGGQGDTQYF. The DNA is TGTGCCAGCAGTGAATTGGCGGGGGGTCAAGGAGATACGCAGTATTTT. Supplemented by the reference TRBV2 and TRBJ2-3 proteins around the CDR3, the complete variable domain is EPEVTQTPSHQVTQMGQEVILRCVPISNHLYFYWYRQILGQKVEFLVSFYNNEISEKSEIFDDQFSVERPDGSNFTLKIRSTKLEDSAMYFCASSELAGGQGDTQYFGPGTRLTVL.